This T cell receptor (beta chain) originates from a study of OX40 agonist ivuxolimab in advanced cancers. Whole-study context: Earlier treatment with anti-PD-1, anti-PD-L1 or anti-CTLA-4 was permitted, and 30% to 40% had received some. Three patients responded partially, comprising one with hepatocellular carcinoma and two with cutaneous melanoma. Overall study results and limits: In CD8+ T cells, expanded clones were on average more numerous than in CD4+.

In regard to this clone: The antigen remains undetermined.

CDR3 length: 13 amino acids. Looked up from germline, CDR1 is MNHEY and CDR2 is SMNVEV (reference sequence). V shed 6 bases and J shed 4 bases, with 12 bases lying between them. The assay was immunoSEQ multiplex PCR, and TCRdb's table has in-frame clones only and misses some. This sample carries about 80,000 clones, 75% to 90% of them seen once, and the ten largest clones take approximately 2%. This TCR was sampled from an adult with an advanced solid tumor such as melanoma, head and neck, liver or kidney cancer. The specimen comprised CD4+ or CD8+ T cells sorted from blood, sampled in a trial of the OX40 agonist ivuxolimab. This chain joins TRBV27 and TRBJ1-1, with a tentative D call TRBD1 (5 bases). Here the CDR3 DNA reads TGTGCCAGCAGAAGGGGTGGGGGCACTGAAGCTTTCTTT. Protein: CASRRGGGTEAFF.